This T cell receptor beta chain originates from a study of cytotoxic CD8 clonotypes in ibrutinib-treated CLL. Points from the study as a whole: Public clonotypes were seen rarely and were contracted or stable on treatment. Higher circulating CD8+ T-cell counts strongly accompanied higher baseline clonality, above age-matched healthy donors.

Germline V gene data show CDR1 as MNHEY and CDR2 as SMNVEV (reference sequence). Trimming took 6 bases from V and 5 from J; bases not matched to a gene: 11. There are 16 residues in the CDR3. With respect to this clone: Its target is unknown.

Clones were read by immunoSEQ multiplex PCR, and TCRdb kept only the in-frame ones, dropping some. The sample shows 110,000 to 150,000 clones, about three quarters of them seen only once. The chain has TRBV27 and TRBJ2-5, with 11 bases matching TRBD2. The input for sequencing was PBMCs, taken after 24 months of ibrutinib treatment. This clonotype was sampled from a human donor with chronic lymphocytic leukemia. The CDR3 protein is CASSQIAGGPRETQYF. The CDR3 coding sequence is TGTGCCAGCAGCCAAATAGCGGGAGGGCCTAGGGAGACCCAGTACTTC.